Presented here are 22 T cell receptor beta chains from one specimen sequenced in a study of regulatory T cells in long-lasting Graves disease. Combining iRepertoire HTBI primers with Arm-PCR of CDR3 regions, the authors built TCR beta libraries. Via MiXCR, TCRdb re-called the multiplex PCR reads, giving one row per CDR3 protein. The top ten clones hold roughly 30% of a sample with hundreds of thousands of distinct CDR3 sequences, 16% of them seen once. As for time point: newly diagnosed GD, antithyroid drugs for less than 3 months. With RNA extracted from PBMCs as input, the TCR library was made. Another study also made use of these data, one on T cells in Graves' hyperthyroidism and ophthalmopathy.

The sample consisted of peripheral blood mononuclear cells (PBMCs), taken at new diagnosis, from a patient treated with antithyroid drugs. These receptors were taken from a man aged 40-55 years with Graves disease.

The rearrangement joins TRBV11-2 to TRBJ2-2; TRBD1 matches 8 bases. In germline, CDR1 is SGHAT, CDR2 FQNNGV. V lost 5 bases, J lost 3 bases, and 5 bases stayed unmatched. This CDR3 is built from 15 residues. The CDR3 loop reads CASSVRGQDTGELFF. As DNA, the CDR3 is TGTGCCAGCAGCGTCAGGGGGCAGGACACCGGGGAGCTGTTTTTT.

The V gene is TRBV19, the J gene TRBJ1-1; D gene ambiguous. Trimming stripped 10 bases from V and 4 bases from J, with 10 bases between. The CDR3 is 11 amino acids. Germline values: CDR1 LNHDA, CDR2 SQIVND (reference sequence). In DNA form, the CDR3 reads TGTGCCACCCGGGCGGCCACTGAAGCTTTCTTT. Translation gives CATRAATEAFF.

The chain couples TRBV15 to TRBJ2-5; D not resolved. V was cut by 0 bases and J by 4 bases, with 3 bases left in between. Germline loops: CDR1 LNHNV, CDR2 YYDKDF (reference sequence). The CDR3 totals 12 residues. CDR3 in amino acids: CATSRDTETQYF. The DNA for the CDR3 is TGTGCCACCAGCAGAGATACAGAGACCCAGTACTTC.

In its sample, this clonotype was seen many times. The chain uses TRBV5-1 and TRBJ1-1; D is unclear. The germline V gene encodes CDR1 SGHRS and CDR2 YFSETQ. This CDR3 has 13 residues. The germline V and J ends were trimmed by 0 bases and 3 bases, with 6 bases remaining between them. Written as DNA, the CDR3 is TGCGCCAGCAGCTTGGCCAGTTACACTGAAGCTTTCTTT. This encodes CASSLASYTEAFF.

This clonotype was recorded many times. The chain has TRBV28 and TRBJ1-1; D is possibly TRBD1 (5 bases). CDR3 length: 15 amino acids. Germline CDR1 MDHEN, CDR2 SYDVKM. V shed 5 bases and J shed 1 base, with 14 bases lying between them. DNA for the CDR3: TGTGCCAGCAGTGTCGAGGGGCGGTGGAACACTGAAGCTTTCTTT. Translated: CASSVEGRWNTEAFF.

This chain joins TRBV6-1 and TRBJ2-4, with TRBD2 matching over 10 bases. Unmatched junction bases numbered 14, after V lost 5 bases and J lost 13 bases. The CDR3 has 15 residues. Germline assignment: CDR1 MNHNS and CDR2 SASEGT. CDR3 in amino acids: CASSHTTGLAGEQYF. In DNA, the CDR3 is TGTGCCAGCAGTCACACCACCGGGCTAGCGGGGGAACAGTACTTC.

The table lists this clonotype with many counts. V is TRBV20-1 and J is TRBJ2-3, with D hard to call. Trimming cost V 1 base and J 1 base, with 9 bases left between them. This CDR3 spans 14 amino acids. Germline V gene lookup returns CDR1 DFQATT and CDR2 SNEGSKA (reference sequence). CDR3 region: CSARAFLGTDTQYF. In nucleotides, the CDR3 is TGCAGTGCTAGAGCCTTCCTCGGCACAGATACGCAGTATTTT.

As concerns this clonotype: It is likely a read error: a sequence one base away is far more abundant. The V and J genes are TRBV9 and TRBJ1-1; 9 bases are shared with TRBD1. The trim removed 4 bases at V and 4 bases at J, leaving 8 bases unmatched. The CDR3 consists of 15 residues. Per the germline V gene, CDR1 is SGDLS and CDR2 is YYNGEE. The CDR3 loop reads CASSFYDRGSTEAFF. The CDR3 coding sequence is TGTGCCAGCAGCTTTTATGACAGGGGGAGCACTGAAGCTTTCTTT.

The chain has TRBV7-2 and TRBJ1-2, with D tentatively TRBD1 (6 bases). Germline V gives CDR1 SGHTA, CDR2 FQGNSA. Trimming pared 2 bases from V and 5 bases from J, leaving 18 bases between. The CDR3 runs to 16 residues. The CDR3 protein is CASSLPTGAPTYGYTF. The DNA for the CDR3 is TGTGCCAGCAGCTTACCGACAGGCGCCCCGACTTATGGCTACACCTTC. The whole variable domain, filled in from reference TRBV7-2 and TRBJ1-2, reads GAGVSQSPSNKVTEKGKDVELRCDPISGHTALYWYRQSLGQGLEFLIYFQGNSAPDKSGLPSDRFSAERTGGSVSTLTIQRTQQEDSAVYLCASSLPTGAPTYGYTFGSGTRLTVV.

In its sample, this clonotype was seen many times. One end of the junction does not line up with germline, which may come from a read error. V usage is TRBV5-1 and J usage is TRBJ1-1; D ambiguous. The germline CDR1 and CDR2 sequences are SGHRS and YFSETQ. The CDR3 sequence is 12 residues long. The CDR3 coding sequence is TGTGCCAGCAGCAGCTCGAACACTGAAGCTTTCTTT. Protein sequence: CASSSSNTEAFF.

This clonotype was recorded a few times. The gene calls are TRBV6-1 and TRBJ2-3; 13 nucleotides line up with TRBD2. Trimming cost V 6 bases and J 0 bases; bases outside gene matches: 6. CDR1 is MNHNS and CDR2 is SASEGT in the germline V gene. This CDR3 comprises 17 residues. The CDR3 here is CASRGGLAGDSTDTQYF. CDR3 bases: TGTGCCAGCAGAGGAGGACTAGCGGGGGATAGCACAGATACGCAGTATTTT.

This clonotype was observed a handful of times. The genes are TRBV6-1 and TRBJ1-1; maybe TRBD1 (5 bases). Germline assignment: CDR1 MNHNS and CDR2 SASEGT. The CDR3 has 17 amino acids. With 7 bases removed from V and 0 bases from J, the gap between germline ends came to 21 bases. The CDR3 coding sequence is TGTGCCAGCACCGAACGTCCCGGGGCTTTAATGAACACTGAAGCTTTCTTT. Encoded protein: CASTERPGALMNTEAFF.

The chain links TRBV12-3 or TRBV12-4 to TRBJ1-3; D may be TRBD1 (6 bases). The V end lost 10 bases, the J end lost 3 bases, and 16 bases lay between the germline ends. CDR3 length equals 14 residues. CDR3 protein: CATAGGGGGNTIYF. CDR3 bases: TGTGCCACAGCCGGGGGGGGCGGTGGAAACACCATATATTTT.

In this sample, this clonotype turned up a few times. The chain employs TRBV5-1 and TRBJ2-3, with D possibly called TRBD1 or TRBD2 (6 bases each). The length of the CDR3 is 16 residues. The germline V and J ends were trimmed by 0 bases and 2 bases, with 13 bases remaining between them. Germline CDR1 reads SGHRS; CDR2 reads YFSETQ. The CDR3 sequence: CASSLASGANTDTQYF. The CDR3 DNA reads as TGCGCCAGCAGCTTGGCCTCGGGGGCAAACACAGATACGCAGTATTTT.

Only one count was recorded for this clonotype. The chain couples TRBV28 to TRBJ1-6; D is unresolved. V was pared by 5 bases and J by 0 bases, with 11 bases between. Germline V gene lookup returns CDR1 MDHEN and CDR2 SYDVKM. The CDR3 length is 16 residues. The CDR3 sequence is CASSIIASSYNSPLHF. CDR3 nucleotide sequence: TGTGCCAGCAGTATAATAGCGAGCTCCTATAATTCACCCCTCCACTTT.

At least ten counts were recorded for this clonotype. The V call is TRBV7-2, the J call TRBJ1-1; 8 bases fit TRBD1. In germline, CDR1 is SGHTA, CDR2 FQGNSA. J gave up 1 base and V 2 bases, and 9 bases lay outside the gene matches. CDR3 length: 17 amino acids. The CDR3 loop is CASSLWGQVERNTEAFF. CDR3 nucleotides: TGTGCCAGCAGCTTATGGGGACAGGTGGAAAGGAACACTGAAGCTTTCTTT.

This clonotype has ten or more counts. The chain recombines TRBV19 with TRBJ2-5, with D possibly matching TRBD1 (6 bases). This CDR3 comprises 15 residues. Germline CDR1 is LNHDA and CDR2 is SQIVND (reference sequence). Trimming removed 3 bases from V and 1 base from J, with 12 bases in between. The CDR3 sequence is CASSMIQGRQETQYF. As DNA, the CDR3 is TGTGCCAGTAGTATGATACAGGGTCGCCAAGAGACCCAGTACTTC.

Only a few counts were recorded for this clonotype. The V and J genes are TRBV28 and TRBJ1-2, with D perhaps matching TRBD1 (6 bases). The ends were cut back, 5 bases at V and 4 bases at J, with 11 bases in the middle. The CDR3 extends over 13 amino acids. The germline V gene encodes CDR1 MDHEN and CDR2 SYDVKM. The CDR3 sequence is CASSPSGVYGYTF. In nucleotides, the CDR3 is TGTGCCAGCAGTCCGTCAGGGGTCTATGGCTACACCTTC.

This clonotype was detected ten times or more. CDR3 coding DNA: TGTGCCGGGGACCGCTCCTACAATGAGCAGTTCTTC. Protein sequence: CAGDRSYNEQFF. This chain uses TRBV30 with TRBJ2-1, with D perhaps given as TRBD1 or TRBD2 (5 bases each). CDR1 GTSNPN and CDR2 SVGIG come from the germline V gene (reference sequence). The CDR3 has 12 amino acids. V was clipped by 8 bases and J by 0 bases, with 8 bases between them.

The chain couples TRBV28 to TRBJ1-1; D uncertain. Trimming took off 5 bases at V and 0 bases at J, with 7 bases between the two ends. This CDR3 contains 13 residues. CDR1 and CDR2 from the germline V gene are MDHEN and SYDVKM. CDR3 coding DNA: TGTGCCAGCAGTCTACCAGTGAACACTGAAGCTTTCTTT. Its translation is CASSLPVNTEAFF. Complete variable domain (other parts from reference TRBV28 and TRBJ1-1): DVKVTQSSRYLVKRTGEKVFLECVQDMDHENMFWYRQDPGLGLRLIYFSYDVKMKEKGDIPEGYSVSREKKERFSLILESASTNQTSMYLCASSLPVNTEAFFGQGTRLTVV.

This clonotype occurred many times. The chain recombines TRBV11-3 with TRBJ1-1; a weak D match, TRBD1 (6 bases). Trimming pared 3 bases from V and 1 base from J, leaving 12 bases between. Germline V gives CDR1 SGHNT, CDR2 YENEEA. CDR3 size: 15 residues. The CDR3 DNA follows: TGTGCCAGCAGCTTCTGGGGGACATCGAACACTGAAGCTTTCTTT. It yields the protein CASSFWGTSNTEAFF.

CDR3 protein: CASSSRDSDHEQYF. For the CDR3, the DNA is TGTGCCAGCAGTTCCCGGGACAGTGACCACGAGCAGTACTTC. The genes are TRBV6-5 and TRBJ2-7; 7 bases are a match to TRBD1. The CDR3 loop spans 14 amino acids. Trimming removed 4 bases from V and 5 bases from J; junction bases left unmatched: 8. Germline-derived CDR1 and CDR2 are MNHEY and SVGAGI.